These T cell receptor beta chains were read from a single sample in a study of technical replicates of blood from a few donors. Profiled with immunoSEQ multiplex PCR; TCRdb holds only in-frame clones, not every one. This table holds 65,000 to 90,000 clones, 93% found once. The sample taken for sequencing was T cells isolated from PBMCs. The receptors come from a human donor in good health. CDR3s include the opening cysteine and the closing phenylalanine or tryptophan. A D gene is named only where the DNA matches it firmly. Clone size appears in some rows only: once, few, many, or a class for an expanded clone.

TGTGCCAGCAGTGACGCCGGGGAGCTGTTTTTT	CASSDAGELFF	-	few	TRBV2	TRBJ2-2
TGTGCCTGGAGTGTAGGGCTAGCGGGGGCCTACGAGCAGTACTTC	CAWSVGLAGAYEQYF	TRBD2	-	TRBV30	TRBJ2-7
TGTGCTAGTGGTTTGCCGTGGACACCCTACGAGCAGTACTTC	CASGLPWTPYEQYF	-	-	TRBV12-5	TRBJ2-7
TGTGCCAGTAGTATGGGACTAGCTGGCACAGATACGCAGTATTTT	CASSMGLAGTDTQYF	TRBD2	-	TRBV19	TRBJ2-3
TGTGCCAGCAGTCGTAGGGGGAACACTGAAGCTTTCTTT	CASSRRGNTEAFF	-	-	TRBV27	TRBJ1-1
TGTGCCAGCAGCATGGGACAGGGCGGCCCCTGGTCTATTTTCTTT	CASSMGQGGPWSIFF	TRBD1	-	TRBV11-2	TRBJ1-1
TGTGCCAGCAGTGAATCGGGACAGGAGAATTCACCCCTCCACTTT	CASSESGQENSPLHF	TRBD1	-	TRBV6-4	TRBJ1-6
TGTGCCAGCAGTGATTCACAGGGTTATGAGCAGTACTTC	CASSDSQGYEQYF	-	-	TRBV6-1	TRBJ2-7
TGTGCCAGCAGCCAGGAAGTTGGAAACACCATATATTTT	CASSQEVGNTIYF	-	-	TRBV7-9	TRBJ1-3
TGTGCCAGCAGTCCAGGCCCAGGGGCCAATCAGCCCCAGCATTTT	CASSPGPGANQPQHF	-	-	TRBV6-6	TRBJ1-5
TGTGCCAGCACCCACACAGGGTACGAGCAGTACTTC	CASTHTGYEQYF	-	-	TRBV25-1	TRBJ2-7
TGTGCCAGCAGCTTAGAAAATGAACTAGCGGGGCTCCTGGGGTTGGAGACCCAGTACTTC	CASSLENELAGLLGLETQYF	TRBD2	-	TRBV7-8	TRBJ2-5
TGTGCTAGTGGTTTGCCCTGGACTAGCGGGGGGGATGAGCAGTTCTTC	CASGLPWTSGGDEQFF	TRBD2	-	TRBV12-5	TRBJ2-1
TGTGCCAGCAGCCGAGAACAGGGGCTCACCGGGGAGCTGTTTTTT	CASSREQGLTGELFF	TRBD1	-	TRBV14	TRBJ2-2
TGTGCCAGTAGTCCCCCGCTACAGGGGGCAGATACGCAGTATTTT	CASSPPLQGADTQYF	TRBD1	-	TRBV19	TRBJ2-3
TGTGCCAGCAGCGGGAGGTTGAACCTCTCTGGGGCCAACGTCCTGACTTTC	CASSGRLNLSGANVLTF	-	-	TRBV11-2	TRBJ2-6
TGTGCCAGCAGCTTCTCGGGGTTTTATGGCTACACCTTC	CASSFSGFYGYTF	-	-	TRBV11-3	TRBJ1-2
TGTGCCAGTAGTATAGGGTCTCTCACCTGGGGAGGAATGAATGGCTACACCTTC	CASSIGSLTWGGMNGYTF	-	-	TRBV19	TRBJ1-2
TGTGCCAGCAGCTTGGGGGGCGCAGGCTATGGCTACACCTTC	CASSLGGAGYGYTF	-	-	TRBV5-6	TRBJ1-2
TGCGCCAGCAGCCACCGGGGCAGGGGCGACTCCGGAAACATTCAGTACTTC	CASSHRGRGDSGNIQYF	-	once	TRBV4-1	TRBJ2-4
TGCGCCAGCAGCCAAGAAGTCAACTTGGCAGGGCTAGGTGAGCCCCAGCATTTT	CASSQEVNLAGLGEPQHF	-	-	TRBV4-1	TRBJ1-5
TGTGCCAGCAGTTTGCGTCGCCCCCCCTCGAATCAGCCCCAGCATTTT	CASSLRRPPSNQPQHF	-	-	TRBV27	TRBJ1-5
TGCAGCGTCCGTCCAGATACGCAGTATTTT	CSVRPDTQYF	-	-	TRBV29-1	TRBJ2-3
TGTGCCAGCGGTACAGGGAACACTGAAGCTTTCTTT	CASGTGNTEAFF	-	-	TRBV25-1	TRBJ1-1